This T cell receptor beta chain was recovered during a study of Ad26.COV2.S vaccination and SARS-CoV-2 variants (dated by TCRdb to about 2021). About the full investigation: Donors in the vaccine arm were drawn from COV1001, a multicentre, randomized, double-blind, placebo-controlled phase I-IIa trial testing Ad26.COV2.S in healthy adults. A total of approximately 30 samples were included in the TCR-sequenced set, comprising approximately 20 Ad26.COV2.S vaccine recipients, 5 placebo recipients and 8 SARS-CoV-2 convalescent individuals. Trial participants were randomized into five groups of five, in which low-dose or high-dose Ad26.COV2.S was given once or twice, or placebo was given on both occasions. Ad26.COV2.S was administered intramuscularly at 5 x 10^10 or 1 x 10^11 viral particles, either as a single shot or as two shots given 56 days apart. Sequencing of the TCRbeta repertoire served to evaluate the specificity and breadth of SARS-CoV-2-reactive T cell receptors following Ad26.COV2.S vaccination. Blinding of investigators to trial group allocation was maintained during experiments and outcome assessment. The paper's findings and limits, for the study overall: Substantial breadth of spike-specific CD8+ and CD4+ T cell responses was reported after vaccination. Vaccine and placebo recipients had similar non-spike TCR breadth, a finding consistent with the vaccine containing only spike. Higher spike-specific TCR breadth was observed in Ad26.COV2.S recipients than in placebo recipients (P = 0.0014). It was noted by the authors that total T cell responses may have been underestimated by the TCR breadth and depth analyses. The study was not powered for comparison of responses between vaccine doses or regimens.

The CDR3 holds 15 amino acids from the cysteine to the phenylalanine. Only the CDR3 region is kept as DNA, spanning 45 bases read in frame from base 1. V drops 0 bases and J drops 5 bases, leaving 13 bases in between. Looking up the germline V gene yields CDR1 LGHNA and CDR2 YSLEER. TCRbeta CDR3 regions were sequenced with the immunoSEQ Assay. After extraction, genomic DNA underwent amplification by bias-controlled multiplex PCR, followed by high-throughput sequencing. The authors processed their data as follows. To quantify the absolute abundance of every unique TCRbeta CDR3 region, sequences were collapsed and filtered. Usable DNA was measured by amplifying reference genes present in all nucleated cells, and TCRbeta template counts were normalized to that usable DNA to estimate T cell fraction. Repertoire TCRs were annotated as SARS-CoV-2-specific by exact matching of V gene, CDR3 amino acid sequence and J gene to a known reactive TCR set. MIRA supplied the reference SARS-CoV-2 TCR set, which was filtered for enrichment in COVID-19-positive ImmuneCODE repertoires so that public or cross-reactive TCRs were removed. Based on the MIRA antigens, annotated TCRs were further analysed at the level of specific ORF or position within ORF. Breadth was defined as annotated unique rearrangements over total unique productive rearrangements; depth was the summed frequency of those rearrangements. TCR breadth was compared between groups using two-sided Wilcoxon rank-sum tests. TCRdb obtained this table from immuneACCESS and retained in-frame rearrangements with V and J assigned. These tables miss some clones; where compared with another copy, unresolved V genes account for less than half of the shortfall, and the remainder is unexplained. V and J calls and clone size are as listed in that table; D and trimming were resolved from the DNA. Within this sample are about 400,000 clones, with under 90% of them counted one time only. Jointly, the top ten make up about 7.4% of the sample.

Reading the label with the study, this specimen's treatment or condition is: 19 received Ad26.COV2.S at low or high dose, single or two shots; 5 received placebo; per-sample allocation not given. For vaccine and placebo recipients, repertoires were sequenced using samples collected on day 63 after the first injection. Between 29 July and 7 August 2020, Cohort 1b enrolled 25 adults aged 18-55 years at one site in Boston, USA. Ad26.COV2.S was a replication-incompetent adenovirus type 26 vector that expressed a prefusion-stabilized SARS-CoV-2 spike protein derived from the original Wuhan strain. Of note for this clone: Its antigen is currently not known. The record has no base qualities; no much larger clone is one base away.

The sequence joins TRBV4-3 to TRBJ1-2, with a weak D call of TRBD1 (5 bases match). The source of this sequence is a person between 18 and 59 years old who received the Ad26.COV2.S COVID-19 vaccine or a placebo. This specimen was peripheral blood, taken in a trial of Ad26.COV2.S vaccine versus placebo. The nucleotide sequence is TGCGCCAGCAGCCAAGAGACGGGGGATGAATATGGCTACACCTTC. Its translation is CASSQETGDEYGYTF.